The following is a T cell receptor beta chain sequence with its context. Antigen specificity is unknown. This sample is part of a study of beta chain features in type 1 diabetes. Findings and limits, study-wide: Insertions at VDJ junctions were less frequent in type 1 diabetes patients. These patients also deleted more nucleotides at the same junctions. In every one of the four CD4+ subsets, TCRB CDR3s were moderately but significantly shorter in Type 1 diabetes patients.

In total, each donor contributed a single heparinised blood draw that averaged roughly 100 mL. Populations obtained by sorting all exceeded 98% purity. Expressed TCRB transcripts were sequenced, since all the RNA that had been isolated was reverse transcribed. Generated by immunoSEQ multiplex PCR, the TCRdb table keeps only in-frame clones and is missing some. This sample has a few hundred thousand clones, with approximately 31% found just once. This clonotype was sampled from a young man in good health. Sequencing was done on a sample of naive CD4+ T cells from blood.

CDR3 protein: CASSEKGNGANVLTF. The CDR3 nucleotides read TGTGCCAGCAGTGAGAAGGGTAACGGGGCCAACGTCCTGACTTTC. The chain couples TRBV25-1 to TRBJ2-6; D is unresolved. Germline V gives CDR1 MGHDK, CDR2 SYGVNS. The V end lost 3 bases, the J end lost 4 bases, and 10 bases lay between the germline ends. The CDR3 totals 15 residues.